The sample holds a few counts of the clone carrying this T cell receptor beta chain. The antigen is unknown. The data are from a study of beta chain features in type 1 diabetes. Reverse transcribing all isolated RNA meant expressed TCRB transcripts were sequenced. Assay: immunoSEQ multiplex PCR; the TCRdb copy retains only in-frame clones and omits some. The sample has 250,000 to 350,000 clones; approximately 9.9% are singletons. Study findings and constraints: Small HLA sub-analyses could not settle whether HLA shapes TCRB rearrangement. Significant though moderate, a shortening of TCRB CDR3s appeared in all four CD4+ subsets of Type 1 diabetes patients.

The receptor's source is a woman in her twenties or thirties in good health. Sequencing was performed on naive CD4+ T cells from blood.

The DNA for the CDR3 is TGTGCCACCAGCAGAGAGACGACATCCCTAGCCAAAAACATTCAGTACTTC. It is translated as CATSRETTSLAKNIQYF. This rearrangement joins TRBV15 to TRBJ2-4; unclear D gene. The germline V gene encodes CDR1 LNHNV and CDR2 YYDKDF (reference sequence). CDR3 size: 17 residues. V shed 0 bases and J shed 0 bases, with 12 bases lying between them.